This T cell receptor beta chain was captured in a study of blood T cell repertoires in COVID-19. With V trimmed by 8 bases and J by 5 bases, 9 bases remained unmatched. Germline V gives CDR1 KGHSH, CDR2 LQKENI. The CDR3 length is 14 residues. Grouping used clinical history reported by participants in a survey and questionnaire. Two negative PCRs, clearance, or symptom resolution characterized the recovered Cohort 3 donors. The authors' processing: How many nucleated cells were present was estimated from reference gene primer amplification. Clones were sequenced by immunoSEQ multiplex PCR, and TCRdb holds only the in-frame ones, with some missing. V and J calls and clone size are as listed in that table; D and trimming were resolved from the DNA. The repertoire consists of 360,000 or so clones, with roughly nine tenths occurring once and the leading ten covering approximately 1.5%.

Sequencing was performed on PBMCs or T cells enriched from blood (not recorded which). This clonotype originated in a woman aged 25 to 45 who had recovered from COVID-19. The chain recombines TRBV18 with TRBJ1-1; 9 bases are a match to TRBD1. In nucleotides, the CDR3 is TGTGCCAGCCGGATACAGGGGGCGGGGACTGAAGCTTTCTTT. Translating it yields CASRIQGAGTEAFF.